A selection of T cell receptor beta chains follows, all from one sample in a study of T-cell reconstitution after alpha-beta-depleted transplantation in children. TCRdb re-derived calls from the PCR reads in MiXCR, one entry per CDR3 protein. This table has some 490,000 distinct CDR3 sequences, around 13% appearing once. The sequenced sample was PBMCs from the stem cell graft donor, obtained from the stem cell graft. The receptors stem from a human donor who donated a stem cell graft to a child with combined immunodeficiency. Both conserved end residues are part of each CDR3. The D gene is left open where the match is weak. Some rows mark clone size as missing; the rest say once, few, many or name a class of expanded clone.

d_call: TRBD1
clone_size: .
j_call: TRBJ2-7
v_call: TRBV12-3/TRBV12-4
cdr3_aa: CASSRTGGGSSYEQYF
cdr3_nt: TGTGCCAGCAGCCGGACAGGGGGCGGGTCCTCCTACGAGCAGTACTTC

d_call: .
clone_size: few
j_call: TRBJ2-7
v_call: TRBV7-6
cdr3_aa: CASSPRWSGGSYEQYF
cdr3_nt: TGTGCCAGCAGCCCAAGGTGGAGTGGGGGCTCCTACGAGCAGTACTTC

d_call: .
clone_size: few
j_call: TRBJ1-6
v_call: TRBV4-3
cdr3_aa: CASSQDRVRSLHF
cdr3_nt: TGCGCCAGCAGCCAAGATCGAGTGCGATCCCTCCACTTT

d_call: .
clone_size: few
j_call: TRBJ2-7
v_call: TRBV7-9
cdr3_aa: CASNDGTTWTEQYF
cdr3_nt: TGTGCCAGCAATGACGGGACAACGTGGACCGAGCAGTACTTC

d_call: .
clone_size: .
j_call: TRBJ1-5
v_call: TRBV5-5
cdr3_aa: CSSSLEGELSQPQHF
cdr3_nt: TGTTCCAGCAGCTTGGAGGGGGAATTAAGTCAGCCCCAGCATTTT

d_call: .
clone_size: many
j_call: TRBJ2-5
v_call: TRBV12-3/TRBV12-4
cdr3_aa: CASRDMIQETQYF
cdr3_nt: TGTGCCAGCAGGGACATGATCCAAGAGACCCAGTACTTC

d_call: .
clone_size: many
j_call: TRBJ1-2
v_call: TRBV20-1
cdr3_aa: CSASPTTDYGYTF
cdr3_nt: TGCAGTGCTAGTCCCACCACTGACTATGGCTACACCTTC

d_call: TRBD1
clone_size: many
j_call: TRBJ2-7
v_call: TRBV6-1
cdr3_aa: CASRSTGLNYEQYF
cdr3_nt: TGTGCCAGCAGATCGACAGGGCTTAACTACGAGCAGTACTTC

d_call: .
clone_size: many
j_call: TRBJ2-3
v_call: TRBV7-2
cdr3_aa: CASSFLRGIDTQYF
cdr3_nt: TGTGCCAGCAGCTTCCTTCGGGGCATCGATACGCAGTATTTT

d_call: .
clone_size: .
j_call: TRBJ1-3
v_call: TRBV30
cdr3_aa: CAWSQGDGNTIYF
cdr3_nt: TGTGCCTGGAGCCAGGGAGATGGAAACACCATATATTTT

d_call: TRBD1
clone_size: few
j_call: TRBJ1-2
v_call: TRBV27
cdr3_aa: CASSQTGLYGYTF
cdr3_nt: TGTGCCAGCAGTCAGACAGGGCTGTACGGCTACACCTTC

d_call: .
clone_size: .
j_call: TRBJ2-7
v_call: TRBV6-5
cdr3_aa: CASSYSMAASYEQYF
cdr3_nt: TGTGCCAGCAGTTACTCGATGGCAGCATCCTACGAGCAGTACTTC

d_call: .
clone_size: .
j_call: TRBJ2-2
v_call: TRBV11-3
cdr3_aa: CASSSRRTGELFF
cdr3_nt: TGTGCCAGCAGCTCGCGCCGGACCGGGGAGCTGTTTTTT

d_call: TRBD2
clone_size: many
j_call: TRBJ2-1
v_call: TRBV4-2
cdr3_aa: CASSQLSGHYNEQFF
cdr3_nt: TGTGCCAGCAGCCAACTTAGCGGGCACTACAATGAGCAGTTCTTC

d_call: TRBD2
clone_size: .
j_call: TRBJ2-3
v_call: TRBV4-1
cdr3_aa: CASSQSAGVADTQYF
cdr3_nt: TGCGCCAGCAGCCAAAGCGCGGGAGTGGCAGATACGCAGTATTTT

d_call: .
clone_size: .
j_call: TRBJ2-3
v_call: TRBV27
cdr3_aa: CASRRDTYALDTDTQYF
cdr3_nt: TGTGCCAGCAGAAGGGATACTTACGCCCTCGACACAGATACGCAGTATTTT

d_call: .
clone_size: .
j_call: TRBJ1-5
v_call: TRBV15
cdr3_aa: CATTAGNQPQHF
cdr3_nt: TGTGCCACCACGGCAGGGAATCAGCCCCAGCATTTT

d_call: .
clone_size: few
j_call: TRBJ1-2
v_call: TRBV5-1
cdr3_aa: CASSPREGTSRGYTF
cdr3_nt: TGCGCCAGCAGCCCCCGGGAGGGCACCTCGCGTGGCTACACCTTC

d_call: TRBD1
clone_size: .
j_call: TRBJ2-7
v_call: TRBV27
cdr3_aa: CASSQGQGDEQYF
cdr3_nt: TGTGCCAGCAGTCAAGGACAGGGAGACGAGCAGTACTTC

d_call: .
clone_size: many
j_call: TRBJ2-1
v_call: TRBV9
cdr3_aa: CASSVLSTYNEQFF
cdr3_nt: TGTGCCAGCAGCGTACTAAGTACCTACAATGAGCAGTTCTTC

d_call: TRBD2
clone_size: few
j_call: TRBJ2-1
v_call: TRBV27
cdr3_aa: CASSLGGVPYNEQFF
cdr3_nt: TGTGCCAGCAGTTTAGGGGGGGTCCCCTACAATGAGCAGTTCTTC

d_call: .
clone_size: many
j_call: TRBJ2-6
v_call: TRBV7-9
cdr3_aa: CASSLEPFNSGANVLTF
cdr3_nt: TGTGCCAGCAGCTTAGAACCTTTTAACTCTGGGGCCAACGTCCTGACTTTC

d_call: .
clone_size: .
j_call: TRBJ1-2
v_call: TRBV20-1
cdr3_aa: CSANRDPRDYGYTF
cdr3_nt: TGCAGTGCCAACCGGGACCCGCGGGACTATGGCTACACCTTC

d_call: TRBD2
clone_size: .
j_call: TRBJ2-4
v_call: TRBV2
cdr3_aa: CASCHLAAGGLAFENIQYF
cdr3_nt: TGTGCCAGCTGCCACCTAGCGGCGGGAGGTCTCGCCTTCGAAAACATTCAGTACTTC

d_call: TRBD1
clone_size: .
j_call: TRBJ1-5
v_call: TRBV2
cdr3_aa: CASTRDSLYSNQPQHF
cdr3_nt: TGTGCCAGTACTAGGGACAGCCTTTATAGCAATCAGCCCCAGCATTTT

d_call: .
clone_size: many
j_call: TRBJ2-7
v_call: TRBV13
cdr3_aa: CASSPRRARSYEQYF
cdr3_nt: TGTGCCAGCAGCCCCAGGAGGGCTCGATCCTACGAGCAGTACTTC

d_call: .
clone_size: .
j_call: TRBJ2-2
v_call: TRBV9
cdr3_aa: CASSVDIAGELFF
cdr3_nt: TGTGCCAGCAGCGTAGATATAGCCGGGGAGCTGTTTTTT

d_call: .
clone_size: few
j_call: TRBJ1-4
v_call: TRBV6-5
cdr3_aa: CASSYGARREKLFF
cdr3_nt: TGTGCCAGCAGCTACGGGGCGCGGAGGGAAAAACTGTTTTTT

d_call: .
clone_size: .
j_call: TRBJ1-1
v_call: TRBV9
cdr3_aa: CASSSGSQLNTEAFF
cdr3_nt: TGTGCCAGCAGCTCCGGCAGTCAACTAAACACTGAAGCTTTCTTT

d_call: .
clone_size: few
j_call: TRBJ1-6
v_call: TRBV3-1
cdr3_aa: CASSQVGGNSPLHF
cdr3_nt: TGTGCCAGCAGCCAAGTGGGGGGGAATTCACCCCTCCACTTT

d_call: .
clone_size: .
j_call: TRBJ2-6
v_call: TRBV29-1
cdr3_aa: CSVGGVGANVLTF
cdr3_nt: TGCAGCGTTGGAGGGGTTGGGGCCAACGTCCTGACTTTC

d_call: .
clone_size: many
j_call: TRBJ2-7
v_call: TRBV4-3
cdr3_aa: CASSRQRAEPYEQYF
cdr3_nt: TGCGCCAGCAGCCGACAACGGGCAGAACCATACGAGCAGTACTTC

d_call: .
clone_size: .
j_call: TRBJ2-4
v_call: TRBV5-1
cdr3_aa: CASSKSGTENIQYF
cdr3_nt: TGCGCCAGCAGCAAAAGCGGGACAGAAAACATTCAGTACTTC

d_call: TRBD1
clone_size: few
j_call: TRBJ1-1
v_call: TRBV20-1
cdr3_aa: CSARDLGQGDTEAFF
cdr3_nt: TGCAGTGCTAGAGATCTTGGGCAGGGGGACACTGAAGCTTTCTTT

d_call: TRBD2
clone_size: .
j_call: TRBJ2-7
v_call: TRBV11-2
cdr3_aa: CASSLGASGRGEQYF
cdr3_nt: TGTGCCAGCAGCTTAGGGGCTAGCGGGAGGGGAGAGCAGTACTTC

d_call: .
clone_size: many
j_call: TRBJ2-1
v_call: TRBV29-1
cdr3_aa: CSVAGLGLRDSGASNNEQFF
cdr3_nt: TGCAGCGTTGCGGGATTGGGGCTCAGGGACTCCGGCGCGTCGAATAATGAGCAGTTCTTC

d_call: TRBD2
clone_size: few
j_call: TRBJ2-5
v_call: TRBV4-2
cdr3_aa: CASSQVGTSGDLFAGGETQYF
cdr3_nt: TGTGCCAGCAGCCAAGTTGGGACTAGCGGGGACCTTTTCGCGGGGGGAGAGACCCAGTACTTC

d_call: TRBD2
clone_size: .
j_call: TRBJ2-1
v_call: TRBV3-1
cdr3_aa: CASSPGRTAHNEQFF
cdr3_nt: TGTGCCAGCAGCCCCGGGAGGACGGCCCACAATGAGCAGTTCTTC

d_call: .
clone_size: many
j_call: TRBJ1-4
v_call: TRBV15
cdr3_aa: CATSRYGVLSEKLFF
cdr3_nt: TGTGCCACCAGCAGATATGGGGTGTTGAGCGAAAAACTGTTTTTT

d_call: .
clone_size: many
j_call: TRBJ1-2
v_call: TRBV7-9
cdr3_aa: CASSLALGRPPYTF
cdr3_nt: TGTGCCAGCAGCTTAGCACTCGGACGGCCTCCCTACACCTTC

d_call: .
clone_size: many
j_call: TRBJ2-3
v_call: TRBV7-2
cdr3_aa: CASSLGVGGPTDTQYF
cdr3_nt: TGTGCCAGCAGCTTAGGAGTAGGAGGGCCCACAGATACGCAGTATTTT

d_call: .
clone_size: few
j_call: TRBJ1-5
v_call: TRBV12-3/TRBV12-4
cdr3_aa: CASSPQWGRNQPQHF
cdr3_nt: TGTGCCAGCAGTCCCCAGTGGGGGCGGAATCAGCCCCAGCATTTT

d_call: .
clone_size: .
j_call: TRBJ1-5
v_call: TRBV20-1
cdr3_aa: CSARDAVTYSNQPQHF
cdr3_nt: TGCAGTGCTAGAGATGCGGTAACTTATAGCAATCAGCCCCAGCATTTT

d_call: .
clone_size: .
j_call: TRBJ1-1
v_call: TRBV6-4
cdr3_aa: CASSPGTDNTEAFF
cdr3_nt: TGTGCCAGCAGTCCCGGGACGGACAACACTGAAGCTTTCTTT

d_call: .
clone_size: few
j_call: TRBJ2-7
v_call: TRBV5-1
cdr3_aa: CASSLAGIGTGVEQYF
cdr3_nt: TGCGCCAGCAGCTTGGCCGGAATCGGGACGGGAGTCGAGCAGTACTTC

d_call: TRBD1
clone_size: few
j_call: TRBJ1-2
v_call: TRBV6-2/TRBV6-3
cdr3_aa: CASRGTEKRYGYTF
cdr3_nt: TGTGCCAGCAGAGGGACAGAGAAGCGCTATGGCTACACCTTC

d_call: .
clone_size: .
j_call: TRBJ1-1
v_call: TRBV30
cdr3_aa: CAWSVGSVNTEAFF
cdr3_nt: TGTGCCTGGAGTGTGGGGTCTGTGAACACTGAAGCTTTCTTT